This TCR beta chain was recovered during a study of T cells in Graves' hyperthyroidism and ophthalmopathy. Regarding this clonotype: What it binds is unknown.

Diagnosing involved the use of clinical symptoms, serum thyroxine and TRAb, thyroid ultrasound and orbital computed tomography. Cells are PBMCs isolated from about 10 ml of fresh blood. Study results and limitations: Most clonotypes expanded in thyroid above 0.001 were likewise present in blood. Ophthalmopathy was distinguished from stable hyperthyroidism by 13 V-J signatures.

There were TCR beta CDR3 regions amplified from RNA transcripts. The HTBI primer set drove a first-round RT-PCR of the TCR CDR3. TCRdb itself ran the multiplex PCR reads through MiXCR, one entry per CDR3 protein. Among about 620,000 distinct CDR3 sequences, 15% to 20% were seen once, and the ten largest hold 3% to 4%. This CDR3 is 15 amino acids long. The V end was cut by 0 bases, the J end by 1 base, with 10 bases between. CDR1 and CDR2 from the germline V gene are MNHEY and SVGEGT. Sequenced material: blood. The rearrangement joins TRBV6-2 or TRBV6-3 to TRBJ2-7; no reliable D call. This receptor was taken from a woman aged 30 to 39 with Graves' hyperthyroidism. The CDR3 nucleotides read TGTGCCAGCAGTTACTCGAGCCCCGTATCCTACGAGCAGTACTTC. Encoded protein: CASSYSSPVSYEQYF.